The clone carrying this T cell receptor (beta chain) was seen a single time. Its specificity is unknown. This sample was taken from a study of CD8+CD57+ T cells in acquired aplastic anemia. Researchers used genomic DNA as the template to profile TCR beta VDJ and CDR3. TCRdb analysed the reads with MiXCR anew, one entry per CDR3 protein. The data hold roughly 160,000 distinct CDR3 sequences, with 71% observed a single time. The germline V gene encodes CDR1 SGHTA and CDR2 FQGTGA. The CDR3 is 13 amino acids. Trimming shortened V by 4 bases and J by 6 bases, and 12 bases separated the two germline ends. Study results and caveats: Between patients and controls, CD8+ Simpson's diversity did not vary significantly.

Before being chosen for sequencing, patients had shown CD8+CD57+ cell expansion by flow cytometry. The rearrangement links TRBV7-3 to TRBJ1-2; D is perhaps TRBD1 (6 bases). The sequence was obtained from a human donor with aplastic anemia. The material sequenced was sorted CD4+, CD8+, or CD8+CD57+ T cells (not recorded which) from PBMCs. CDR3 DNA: TGTGCCAGCAGCTCACAGGGTTTCGATGGCTACACCTTC. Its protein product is CASSSQGFDGYTF.